This is a list of T cell receptor beta chains from one sample in a study of OX40 agonist ivuxolimab in advanced cancers. This table comes from immunoSEQ multiplex PCR, and its TCRdb copy is limited to in-frame clones, with some not included. The table lists tens of thousands of clones, approximately 88% of them singletons. Sequencing was performed on CD4+ or CD8+ T cells sorted from blood, taken in a trial of the OX40 agonist ivuxolimab. Every receptor here comes from an adult with an advanced solid tumor such as melanoma, head and neck, liver or kidney cancer. CDR3s include the opening cysteine and the closing phenylalanine or tryptophan. D genes are given only for firm matches. Clone size is given for some rows only: seen once, a few or many times, or a class if the clone is expanded.

j_call clone_size v_call d_call cdr3_nt cdr3_aa
TRBJ2-7 - TRBV11-1 - TGTGCCAGCAGCAGAGGGACATGGGAGGCCTACGAGCAGTACTTC CASSRGTWEAYEQYF
TRBJ1-5 - TRBV5-5 TRBD1 TGTGCCAGTTCGGGACAGCTGAATCAGCCCCAGCATTTT CASSGQLNQPQHF
TRBJ2-5 - TRBV19 - TGTGCCAGTAGTATGACAAACCAAGAGACCCAGTACTTC CASSMTNQETQYF
TRBJ2-5 - TRBV5-1 - TGCGCCAGCAGCTTGGTAGGGCAAGAGACCCAGTACTTC CASSLVGQETQYF
TRBJ1-1 - TRBV10-3 - TGTGCCATAAATGACAGGAACACTGAAGCTTTCTTT CAINDRNTEAFF
TRBJ1-3 - TRBV4-1 - TGCGCCAGCAGCCAAGTGCCAGGGAGGGATACTGGAAACACCATATATTTT CASSQVPGRDTGNTIYF
TRBJ1-1 - TRBV5-1 TRBD1 TGCGCCAGCAGCTTGGCCTTGATAGGGGGCAATACTGAAGCTTTCTTT CASSLALIGGNTEAFF
TRBJ1-1 - TRBV2 - TGTGCCAGCAGTTCTAGGGCAGTGAACACTGAAGCTTTCTTT CASSSRAVNTEAFF
TRBJ2-1 - TRBV5-8 - TGTGCCAGCAGCTTGGCCGCCAACAATGAGCAGTTCTTC CASSLAANNEQFF
TRBJ2-5 - TRBV18 TRBD2 TGTGCCAGCTCACGAATGAGGACTAGCGGGGGCCAAGAGACCCAGTACTTC CASSRMRTSGGQETQYF
TRBJ2-5 - TRBV7-9 - TGTGCCAGCAGCTTGTCAAGCGGCCTCCAAGAGACCCAGTACTTC CASSLSSGLQETQYF
TRBJ1-5 - TRBV10-3 TRBD1 TGTGCCATCAAGGATACAGGGGAGGGACAGCCCCAGCATTTT CAIKDTGEGQPQHF
TRBJ2-3 - TRBV29-1 - TGCAGCGTTGCCAAGGGGCGGGCAGATACGCAGTATTTT CSVAKGRADTQYF
TRBJ2-2 - TRBV27 - TGTGCCAGCAGTGTCTACCCCGCTCACACCGGGGAGCTGTTTTTT CASSVYPAHTGELFF
TRBJ2-3 - TRBV5-6 TRBD2 TGTGCCAGCAGCTTGGGACTAGCGGGACTTCAAGATACGCAGTATTTT CASSLGLAGLQDTQYF
TRBJ1-4 - TRBV5-8 - TGTGCCAGCAGCTTCAGGGCCGCAAAACTGTTTTTT CASSFRAAKLFF
TRBJ1-2 - TRBV19 - TGTGCCAGTAGTGCAACAACCCTTGTGGGCTACACCTTC CASSATTLVGYTF
TRBJ2-7 - TRBV5-6 - TGTGCCAGCAGCTGGAGAGAGAGGAACGAGCAGTACTTC CASSWRERNEQYF
TRBJ2-5 - TRBV5-1 - TGCGCCAGCAGCCTCCCCGACAGCCAAGAGACCCAGTACTTC CASSLPDSQETQYF
TRBJ2-5 once TRBV12-5 - TGTGCTAGTGGTTTGGGGTTGGAGACCCAGTACTTC CASGLGLETQYF
TRBJ2-5 - TRBV7-8 TRBD2 TGTGCCAGCAGCTCAATCCGGGAATTAGCGGGTGGTAGGGAGACCCAGTACTTC CASSSIRELAGGRETQYF
TRBJ2-1 - TRBV10-2 TRBD1 TGCGCCAGCAGTGACAGGGGGCGCGCATACAATGAGCAGTTCTTC CASSDRGRAYNEQFF
TRBJ2-1 - TRBV19 - TGTGCCAGTAGTATCCTGGAGGGCATCACCTACAATGAGCAGTTCTTC CASSILEGITYNEQFF
TRBJ2-7 - TRBV20-1 - TGCAGTGCTATACAGGGAGCCGAGCAGTACTTC CSAIQGAEQYF
TRBJ2-5 once TRBV27 - TGTGCCAGCAGGGTTGGGGAGACCCAGTACTTC CASRVGETQYF
TRBJ1-6 - TRBV7-2 - TGTGCCAGCAGCCAAATTAGGCTCCTACCCTCCTATAATTCACCCCTCCACTTT CASSQIRLLPSYNSPLHF
TRBJ1-1 - TRBV6-1 - TGTGCCAGCAGGAGGACAGAAGAGAACACTGAAGCTTTCTTT CASRRTEENTEAFF
TRBJ2-7 - TRBV6-1 TRBD2 TGTGCCAGCAGTGAAGGCCCGGGAGGGTACGAGCAGTACTTC CASSEGPGGYEQYF
TRBJ2-3 once TRBV18 - TGTGCCAGCTCCCCCAGGACGCCAGGAGACACAGATACGCAGTATTTT CASSPRTPGDTDTQYF
TRBJ1-2 - TRBV10-3 - TGTGCCATCAGTGAGTCTGGCAGGGACTATGGCTACACCTTC CAISESGRDYGYTF
TRBJ2-3 - TRBV5-1 - TGCGCCAGCAGCTTGGGTCTAGAAAGCACAGATACGCAGTATTTT CASSLGLESTDTQYF
TRBJ2-7 - TRBV4-2 - TGTGCCAGCAGCCAAGATCACCGGGACGGGGGTATATCCTACGAGCAGTACTTC CASSQDHRDGGISYEQYF
TRBJ2-5 - TRBV11-1 TRBD2 TGTGCCAGCAGCTCTAGTGAGCGGGAAGACGAGACCCAGTACTTC CASSSSEREDETQYF
TRBJ2-2 - TRBV27 - TGTGCCAGCAGGGGTAGCGAATACACCGGGGAGCTGTTTTTT CASRGSEYTGELFF
TRBJ2-2 few TRBV7-9 TRBD2 TGTGCCAGCAGCCAGGGACTAGCGGGGAACACCGGGGAGCTGTTTTTT CASSQGLAGNTGELFF
TRBJ1-4 - TRBV5-8 TRBD1 TGTGCCAGCAGCGGACAGGGAAATAGTAATGAAAAACTGTTTTTT CASSGQGNSNEKLFF
TRBJ2-1 - TRBV5-6 TRBD1 TGTGCCAGCAGCTTCCGACAGGGGTTCAACAATGAGCAGTTCTTC CASSFRQGFNNEQFF
TRBJ1-3 - TRBV14 - TGTGCCAGCAGCCCCCCAGGGGCCCCTGGAAACACCATATATTTT CASSPPGAPGNTIYF
TRBJ1-2 few TRBV9 - TGTGCCAGCAGCGTAGTGCCGGGTTATGGCTACACCTTC CASSVVPGYGYTF
TRBJ1-6 - TRBV6-6 - TGTGCCAGCAGTTACCGCCCGGGACGGAATAATTCACCCCTCCACTTT CASSYRPGRNNSPLHF
TRBJ2-4 - TRBV6-6 - TGTGCCAGCAGTTACCCAGCGACAGGCCCTGGGAACATTCAGTACTTC CASSYPATGPGNIQYF
TRBJ2-7 - TRBV7-9 - TGTGCCAGCAGCTTAGCGCGGGGCGAGCAGTACTTC CASSLARGEQYF
TRBJ1-1 - TRBV27 - TGTGCCAGCAAAATTTGGGGGGTAGAGTGGGCTTTCTTT CASKIWGVEWAFF
TRBJ2-7 - TRBV9 - TGTGCCAGCAGCGTAGGGGGGGAGCCCTACGAGCAGTACTTC CASSVGGEPYEQYF
TRBJ1-2 - TRBV5-6 - TGTGCCAGCAGCTTCGCAACCGGCGGCTATTTTGAGGCCTATGGCTACACCTTC CASSFATGGYFEAYGYTF
TRBJ1-6 few TRBV2 - TGTGCCAGCAGTGAATGGCGGGAGACTCATAATTCACCCCTCCACTTT CASSEWRETHNSPLHF